The next 30 T cell receptor beta chains were all read from a single sample in a study of blood T cells in healthy people across ages. Combining a sample-barcoded 5' primer with a J-beta primer mix, a second PCR ran for roughly 6 to 12 cycles. TCRdb re-analysed the 5' RACE reads in MiXCR, keeping a single row per CDR3 protein. The table has hundreds of thousands of distinct CDR3 sequences, under 40% seen once. Sequenced: blood. The receptors here all came from a man between 18 and 35 years old in good health.

This CDR3 is CSASIPGQNNEQFF. The CDR3, as DNA: TGCAGTGCTTCCATCCCGGGACAGAACAATGAGCAGTTCTTC. This chain connects TRBV20-1 to TRBJ2-1; TRBD1 matches at 7 bases. Germline V lookup: CDR1 DFQATT, CDR2 SNEGSKA (reference sequence). CDR3 size: 14 residues. V lost 5 bases, J lost 5 bases, and 9 bases stayed unmatched.

The DNA for the CDR3 is TGTGCCAGCAGCCCAGTTGAGTTGGTTGAAACTAATGAAAAACTGTTTTTT. This translates into CASSPVELVETNEKLFF. The chain employs TRBV6-6 and TRBJ1-4; D gene ambiguous. Germline CDR1 and CDR2: MNHNY and SVGAGI (reference sequence). The CDR3 runs 17 residues. Trimming left V 6 bases short and J 1 base short, with 18 bases between.

The chain joins TRBV6-5 to TRBJ2-3; 9 nucleotides line up with TRBD2. The V segment lost 4 bases and the J segment 7 bases; nucleotides outside the gene matches: 6. The CDR3 is made up of 14 amino acids. Germline assignment: CDR1 MNHEY and CDR2 SVGAGI. CDR3 nucleotide sequence: TGTGCCAGCAGTTCCAAGCGGGGGGCTCATACGCAGTATTTT. This encodes CASSSKRGAHTQYF.

A few counts support this clonotype. The chain couples TRBV5-6 to TRBJ2-5; the D is unclear. The CDR3 sequence is 15 residues long. Germline V gene data show CDR1 as SGHDT and CDR2 as YYEEEE. Trimming took 0 bases from V and 4 from J, leaving 13 bases between them. For the CDR3, the DNA is TGTGCCAGCAGCTTGGTGGTCAATGTGCGAGAGACCCAGTACTTC. The encoded protein is CASSLVVNVRETQYF.

Points on this clonotype: A much larger clone differs from this one at a single base, so this may be a read error. This chain connects TRBV4-3 to TRBJ2-1; 7 bases match TRBD2. The J call may be faulty, since TRBJ2-7 better matches the DNA end. Germline V gives CDR1 LGHNA, CDR2 YSLEER. This CDR3 has 16 amino acids. The CDR3 nucleotides read TGCGCCAGCAGCCAACCGGGACTACAAACTGACAATGAGCAGTACTTC. It translates to CASSQPGLQTDNEQYF.

This chain uses TRBV9 with TRBJ2-1; 11 positions match TRBD2. Germline V gene sequence: CDR1 SGDLS, CDR2 YYNGEE. The length of the CDR3 is 15 residues. With 4 bases clipped from V and 5 bases from J, the junction kept 5 bases outside the gene matches. CDR3 sequence reads: CASSPAGLADNEQFF. The CDR3 bases are TGTGCCAGCAGCCCCGCGGGACTAGCGGACAATGAGCAGTTCTTC.

The rearrangement links TRBV2 to TRBJ2-7, with D possibly TRBD2 on 5 matching bases. The germline V gene encodes CDR1 SNHLY and CDR2 FYNNEI. Trimming stripped 10 bases from V and 0 bases from J, with 7 bases between. CDR3 size: 11 residues. CDR3 sequence (DNA): TGTGCCACGGGGATCTCCTACGAGCAGTACTTC. Its translation: CATGISYEQYF.

The V gene is TRBV5-5, the J gene TRBJ1-1; D remains unclear. V lost 0 bases, J lost 0 bases, and 6 bases lay in between. Germline values: CDR1 SGHKS, CDR2 YYEKEE (reference sequence). The CDR3 extends over 14 amino acids. CDR3 DNA sequence: TGTGCCAGCAGCTTGGTACACTTGAACACTGAAGCTTTCTTT. Translated, it gives CASSLVHLNTEAFF.

This chain connects TRBV11-3 to TRBJ2-2, with unresolved D. From germline, CDR1 is SGHNT and CDR2 YENEEA. Trimming took 5 bases from V and 7 from J, leaving 8 bases between them. The CDR3 totals 12 residues. CDR3 in DNA: TGTGCCAGCAGCCCTCAGAGCGGGGAGCTGTTTTTT. Its protein is CASSPQSGELFF. Using reference TRBV11-3 and TRBJ2-2 for the parts outside the CDR3, the full variable domain is EAGVVQSPRYKIIEKKQPVAFWCNPISGHNTLYWYLQNLGQGPELLIRYENEEAVDDSQLPKDRFSAERLKGVDSTLKIQPAELGDSAVYLCASSPQSGELFFGEGSRLTVL.

The CDR3: CASSPASGGAPDTQYF. CDR3 nucleotides: TGTGCCAGCAGCCCTGCTAGCGGGGGGGCCCCAGATACGCAGTATTTT. This sequence joins TRBV7-9 and TRBJ2-3, with TRBD2 matching 12 bases. Germline CDR1 reads SEHNR; CDR2 reads FQNEAQ (reference sequence). CDR3 length equals 16 residues. V was clipped by 5 bases and J by 4 bases; unmatched bases: 7. Drawing the rest from reference TRBV7-9 and TRBJ2-3, the complete variable domain is DTGVSQNPRHKITKRGQNVTFRCDPISEHNRLYWYRQTLGQGPEFLTYFQNEAQLEKSRLLSDRFSAERPKGSFSTLEIQRTEQGDSAMYLCASSPASGGAPDTQYFGPGTRLTVL.

This clonotype was observed a handful of times. This chain links TRBV7-9 with TRBJ1-1; D is unclear. V was pared by 7 bases and J by 1 base, with 13 bases between. Germline V CDR1 and CDR2: SEHNR, FQNEAQ (reference sequence). The CDR3 loop spans 14 amino acids. The CDR3 DNA reads as TGTGCCAGCATCCAGCAGGCCTCGAACACTGAAGCTTTCTTT. Translation: CASIQQASNTEAFF.

The rearrangement uses TRBV6-5 and TRBJ1-4; D remains ambiguous. In germline, CDR1 is MNHEY, CDR2 SVGAGI. Trimming removed 2 bases at V and 0 bases at J, with 22 bases between. The CDR3 spans 20 residues. The CDR3 DNA sequence: TGTGCCAGCAGTTACGAGGGATTAGTAGCGCGGGGTACAACTAATGAAAAACTGTTTTTT. This encodes CASSYEGLVARGTTNEKLFF.

In this sample, this clonotype turned up a few times. The genes are TRBV20-1 and TRBJ2-5; D unresolved. The end of the DNA is better explained by TRBJ2-1, so the J call may be wrong. The CDR3 sequence is 15 residues long. CDR1 is DFQATT, CDR2 SNEGSKA, per germline (reference sequence). CDR3 loop: CSARDQVVNQETQFF. In DNA form, the CDR3 reads TGCAGTGCTAGAGATCAAGTGGTCAACCAAGAGACCCAGTTCTTC.

This clonotype was detected a few times. V and J are TRBV7-2 and TRBJ1-1; D is ambiguous. From germline, CDR1 is SGHTA and CDR2 FQGNSA. The CDR3 has 13 residues. V lost 5 bases and J lost 4, with 11 bases in between. CDR3 nucleotide sequence: TGTGCCAGCAGCCTGAACAGTTTCACTGAAGCTTTCTTT. Protein: CASSLNSFTEAFF. Combining the CDR3 with reference TRBV7-2 and TRBJ1-1 gives the whole variable domain GAGVSQSPSNKVTEKGKDVELRCDPISGHTALYWYRQSLGQGLEFLIYFQGNSAPDKSGLPSDRFSAERTGGSVSTLTIQRTQQEDSAVYLCASSLNSFTEAFFGQGTRLTVV.

This chain connects TRBV6-1 to TRBJ1-2; D call uncertain. V lost 0 bases, J lost 7 bases, and 12 bases lay in between. There are 14 residues in the CDR3. CDR1 and CDR2 from the germline V gene are MNHNS and SASEGT. CDR3 nucleotides: TGTGCCAGCAGTGAAGCTGCGGTAATACGTGGCTACACCTTC. Its translation: CASSEAAVIRGYTF.

The chain has TRBV12-3 or TRBV12-4 and TRBJ1-4; D remains ambiguous. V lost 8 bases and J lost 12, with 16 bases in between. The CDR3 spans 12 residues. The CDR3 DNA is TGTGCCAGCGCACCCCCCGGGTGGGAACTGTTTTTT. It codes for CASAPPGWELFF.

With regard to this clonotype: A much larger clone is a single base away; this may be a read error. The gene calls are TRBV6-2 or TRBV6-3 and TRBJ2-3, with D possibly matching TRBD2 (5 bases). The V end lost 10 bases, the J end lost 1 base, and 9 bases lay between the germline ends. Germline values: CDR1 MNHEY, CDR2 SVGEGT. The CDR3 runs 12 residues. For the CDR3, the DNA is TGTGCCACCAACGGGGGCACAGATACGCAGTATTTT. Translation: CATNGGTDTQYF.

This chain links TRBV20-1 with TRBJ2-5; maybe TRBD1 (6 bases). The CDR3 loop spans 13 amino acids. V lost 5 bases to trimming and J lost 3 bases, with 13 bases between them. Per the germline V gene, CDR1 is DFQATT and CDR2 is SNEGSKA (reference sequence). The CDR3 here is CSAPHREKETQYF. The CDR3, as DNA: TGCAGTGCTCCCCACAGGGAGAAAGAGACCCAGTACTTC.

The table lists this clonotype with a few counts. The V and J genes are TRBV20-1 and TRBJ2-1; 7 nucleotides match TRBD2. V lost 6 bases to trimming and J lost 8 bases; unmatched junction nucleotides: 4. The CDR3 contains 11 residues. The germline V gene encodes CDR1 DFQATT and CDR2 SNEGSKA (reference sequence). CDR3 region: CSALAIDEQFF. As DNA, the CDR3 is TGCAGTGCACTAGCGATTGATGAGCAGTTCTTC.

This clonotype appeared many times. The chain links TRBV18 to TRBJ2-3; either TRBD1 or TRBD2 may supply D (5 bases each). The CDR3 totals 15 residues. Germline CDR1 is KGHSH and CDR2 is LQKENI. Deletions cut 4 bases from V and 2 bases from J, with 13 bases between. CDR3 coding DNA: TGTGCCAGCTCACGGCGAGGGGAATACACAGATACGCAGTATTTT. It encodes CASSRRGEYTDTQYF.

This clonotype was observed at least ten times. This chain links TRBV6-1 with TRBJ1-1; D is uncertain. V lost 2 bases and J lost 7, with 8 bases in between. The germline V gene encodes CDR1 MNHNS and CDR2 SASEGT. The CDR3 covers 12 residues. The CDR3 reads CASSESLFEAFF. CDR3 nucleotides: TGTGCCAGCAGTGAAAGCCTTTTTGAAGCTTTCTTT.

As regards this clonotype: A much larger clone sits a single nucleotide away, making a read error possible. This chain joins TRBV29-1 and TRBJ2-7, with D uncertain. Gene TRBJ2-5 matches the end of the DNA better, so the J call may be wrong. This CDR3 comprises 12 residues. The germline V gene encodes CDR1 SQVTM and CDR2 ANQGSEA. The CDR3 DNA reads as TGCAGCGGAGACGTATCACGAGAGACCCAGTACTTC. Its protein product is CSGDVSRETQYF.

As regards this clonotype: A single base separates this from a much larger clone, so it may be a read error. The chain links TRBV28 to TRBJ2-4; 9 bases line up with TRBD1. TRBJ2-5 explains the end of the DNA better; the J call may be wrong. This CDR3 region has 16 residues. In germline, CDR1 is MDHEN, CDR2 SYDVKM. The CDR3, as DNA: TGTACCAGCACCTCATCCCCTGGACAGGGGCAAGAGACCCAGTACTTC. Encoded protein: CTSTSSPGQGQETQYF.

About this clonotype: Lacking the conserved final phenylalanine or tryptophan, this CDR3 likely reflects a read error. V usage is TRBV2 and J usage is TRBJ1-1; D remains ambiguous. V gave up 8 bases and J gave up 7 bases, with 17 bases separating them. Germline V lookup: CDR1 SNHLY, CDR2 FYNNEI. The CDR3 extends over 13 amino acids. DNA of the CDR3: TGTGCCAGCCTTGCCCCCTTAGGGAATGAAGCTTTCTCT. Residues: CASLAPLGNEAFS.

J is TRBJ2-1 and V is TRBV9, with D perhaps TRBD1 or TRBD2 (5 bases each). Trimming took 5 bases from V and 4 from J, leaving 22 bases between them. There are 17 residues in the CDR3. The germline gives CDR1 SGDLS, CDR2 YYNGEE. CDR3: CASSHRPREGQYNEQFF. Written as DNA, the CDR3 is TGTGCCAGCAGTCACCGACCTCGCGAGGGGCAATACAATGAGCAGTTCTTC.

The V and J genes are TRBV12-3 or TRBV12-4 and TRBJ1-3, with a possible D match to TRBD1 (5 bases). Trimming stripped 6 bases from V and 5 bases from J, with 14 bases between. The CDR3 extends over 14 amino acids. This CDR3 is CASREGSDRNTIYF. The CDR3 DNA follows: TGTGCCAGCAGGGAGGGGTCAGACCGAAACACCATATATTTT.

This clonotype came up a few times. The V and J genes are TRBV12-3 or TRBV12-4 and TRBJ1-3, with TRBD1 matching 7 bases. With V trimmed by 5 bases and J by 3 bases, 7 bases remained unmatched. The CDR3 loop spans 15 amino acids. This CDR3 is CASSPRTGGGNTIYF. The CDR3 nucleotides read TGTGCCAGCAGTCCCAGGACAGGAGGTGGAAACACCATATATTTT.

The chain joins TRBV5-1 to TRBJ2-3; 8 nucleotides agree with TRBD2. After removal of 3 bases from V and 9 bases from J, the junction contained 9 bases not matched to a gene. In germline, CDR1 is SGHRS, CDR2 YFSETQ. The CDR3 extends over 14 amino acids. CDR3 sequence reads: CASSSETSGGTQYF. In DNA, the CDR3 is TGCGCCAGCAGCTCGGAAACTAGCGGCGGAACGCAGTATTTT.

A note on this clonotype: This sequence may be a read error, since a much larger clone differs from it by one base. This sequence joins TRBV4-2 and TRBJ2-1; D remains unclear. This CDR3 has 16 residues. Germline V lookup: CDR1 LGHNA, CDR2 YNFKEQ. CDR3 DNA: TGTCCCAGCAGCCAAGACCTAGAGGTAGCAGGCAATGAGCAGTTCTTC. Protein sequence: CPSSQDLEVAGNEQFF.

Many counts were recorded for this clonotype. A clone one base away is much larger, so this may be a read error. The chain uses TRBV7-2 and TRBJ1-2; no definite D call. Trimming took off 6 bases at V and 2 bases at J, with 10 bases between the two ends. This CDR3 spans 13 amino acids. CDR1 is SGHTA, CDR2 FQGNSA, per germline. CDR3 amino acids: CASRLDGNYGYTF. CDR3 sequence (DNA): TGTGCCAGCAGATTGGACGGAAACTATGGCTACACCTTC.